This TCR beta chain was sequenced during a study of shared clonotypes between healthy human individuals. Findings and limits, study-wide: The small donor group covered limited genetic and exposure diversity. The researchers took only blood, and tissue repertoires probably look different.

CD8 cells classed as naive were CD45RO-negative and positively selected for CCR7, excluding terminally differentiated effector memory CD45RA+ cells. Donors, healthy HIV-negative adults, lacked recent acute infections or vaccinations. This table comes from immunoSEQ multiplex PCR, and its TCRdb copy is limited to in-frame clones, with some not included. The profile covers about 1,800,000 clones, with about 95% appearing a single time and roughly 1.2% taken by the ten largest. As for this clone: What it recognizes is unknown.

The receptor comes from a man younger than 35 in good health. The specimen was naive CD8+ T cells sorted from blood.

Written as DNA, the CDR3 is TGTGCCAGCAGCTGGACCGAAAACTATGGCTACACCTTC. It codes for CASSWTENYGYTF. This chain connects TRBV7-9 to TRBJ1-2; D ambiguous. V was cut by 4 bases and J by 2 bases, with 8 bases left in between. This CDR3 region has 13 residues. Germline V lookup: CDR1 SEHNR, CDR2 FQNEAQ (reference sequence).